This TCR beta chain was sequenced for a study of cytomegalovirus exposure and HLA in healthy donors. Study in general: The 666 first-cohort repertoires shared a platform with the 120 or so validation repertoires, as reported in a later analysis. Whole-study results and caveats: Researchers catalogued some 160 TCR beta chains as cytomegalovirus-associated. Three chains tied to CMV proved CMV antigen-specific in vitro.

A word on this clone: Its antigen is not known.

The CDR3 has 12 amino acids. Germline-derived CDR1 and CDR2 are GTSNPN and SVGIG (reference sequence). Unmatched junction bases numbered 6, after V lost 8 bases and J lost 4 bases. Generated by immunoSEQ multiplex PCR, the TCRdb table keeps only in-frame clones and is missing some. The sample yields 90,000 or so clones, around 85% seen once. This TCR was sampled from a man between 18 and 29 years old in good health and CMV-seropositive. The chain combines TRBV30 with TRBJ1-1; 8 nucleotides align to TRBD1. Sequencing used PBMCs. CDR3 nucleotides: TGTGCCCGGGACAGGATCGGCACTGAAGCTTTCTTT. Its protein is CARDRIGTEAFF.